This T cell receptor beta chain derives from a study of T cell responses to AZD1222 COVID-19 vaccine. Whole-study context: Pooled together were second doses at about 4 or about 12 weeks.

This clone was seen more than once but under ten times. Its specificity is unknown. Study-wide points: Reportedly, nearly half the spike-specific TCRs target unmutated variant regions.

This table comes from immunoSEQ multiplex PCR, and its TCRdb copy is limited to in-frame clones, with some not included. Here the sample spans approximately 92,000 clones, approximately 84% being singletons. The V gene end was trimmed by 5 bases and the J gene end by 4 bases; junction bases not matched to a gene: 5. CDR1 and CDR2 from the germline V gene are SGHVS and FQNEAQ. The CDR3 runs to 13 residues. The chain is built from TRBV7-8 and TRBJ2-7; 7 nucleotides match TRBD1. The source material was peripheral blood, sampled on day 0 of AZD1222 vaccination. This receptor was obtained from an adult in good health. CDR3 bases: TGTGCCAGCAGCCATAGGACAGGTTACGAGCAGTACTTC. This gives the protein CASSHRTGYEQYF. Using reference TRBV7-8 and TRBJ2-7 for the parts outside the CDR3, the full variable domain is GAGVSQSPRYKVAKRGQDVALRCDPISGHVSLFWYQQALGQGPEFLTYFQNEAQLDKSGLPSDRFFAERPEGSVSTLKIQRTQQEDSAVYLCASSHRTGYEQYFGPGTRLTVT.